This TCR beta chain appears in the sequencing data of a study of blood T cell repertoires in COVID-19. Study in general: COVID-19 samples collected from the United States, Italy and Spain covered acute and convalescent phases. T cells, B-cell-depleted T cells, or PBMCs supplied cDNA or gDNA.

In the original processing: Reference gene primer amplification gave estimated nucleated cell counts. Using immunoSEQ multiplex PCR, the repertoire was profiled, and TCRdb retains in-frame clones only, with some absent. V, J and clone size are those of that table, while D and trimming were read from the DNA. This repertoire shows some 400,000 clones, 70% to 90% found once; its top ten account for 3%. The CDR3 covers 12 residues. Trimming removed 3 bases at V and 4 bases at J, with 6 bases between. Looked up from germline, CDR1 is SEHNR and CDR2 is FQNEAQ (reference sequence). The chain recombines TRBV7-9 with TRBJ1-1; the D is unclear. Sample: peripheral blood. The sequence derives from a human donor in a cohort sampled during active COVID-19. DNA for the CDR3: TGTGCCAGCAGCTTTAGTCGCACTGAAGCTTTCTTT. Protein: CASSFSRTEAFF.